This TCR beta chain originates from a study of cytomegalovirus exposure and HLA in healthy donors. Study-wide background: A preliminary data release comprised 80 million to 95 million unique TCRs obtained from HLA-typed donors.

Worth noting for this clone: Its matching antigen is unknown.

Findings of the study overall: More clonal expansion characterized HLA-associated TCR beta chains than equally common others in a later analysis.

Germline values: CDR1 SQVTM, CDR2 ANQGSEA. This CDR3 contains 12 residues. Deletions cut 2 bases from V and 4 bases from J, with 9 bases between. Both 60 Vbeta primers and 13 Jbeta primers went into the PCR. Assay: immunoSEQ multiplex PCR; the TCRdb copy retains only in-frame clones and omits some. The repertoire consists of over 150,000 clones, with 77% occurring once and the leading ten covering more than 3.5%. The sequence derives from a woman aged 55 to 70 in good health and CMV-seropositive. The rearrangement joins TRBV29-1 to TRBJ2-7; the D is unclear. Sequencing used PBMCs. The CDR3 here is CSVEIGQYEQYF. In nucleotides, the CDR3 is TGCAGCGTTGAAATCGGTCAATACGAGCAGTACTTC.